The clone carrying this T cell receptor (beta chain) showed up just a few times. The target antigen is unknown. Preparation of the TCRbeta library used unique molecular identifiers. Via MiXCR, TCRdb re-called the PCR reads, giving one row per CDR3 protein. Among 300,000 to 400,000 distinct CDR3 sequences listed, approximately 23% were seen once. The data originate from a study of T-cell reconstitution after alpha-beta-depleted transplantation in children. V gave up 2 bases and J gave up 3 bases, with 10 bases separating them. The CDR3 runs 14 residues. The germline CDR1 and CDR2 sequences are SEHNR and FQNEAQ (reference sequence). Study conclusions and caveats: Diversity of TCRbeta at day 60 was high in some patients, arising from surviving recipient T cells and thymic progenitors. Expanded graft clones, several hundred of them, were reportedly the source of alpha-beta T cells about two months after transplant.

The sequences come from PBMCs, mostly from graft donor cells, collected 180 days after TCRalphabeta/CD19-depleted stem cell transplant. V is TRBV7-9 and J is TRBJ1-2, with D possibly TRBD1 on 6 matching bases. The TCR originated in a male patient younger than 18 who had a stem cell transplant for acute lymphoblastic leukemia, so the T cells may come from the graft donor. This CDR3 is CASSLNTGYYGYTF. The CDR3 DNA follows: TGTGCCAGCAGCTTAAACACAGGGTACTATGGCTACACCTTC.